Listed here is a single T cell receptor (beta chain). This entry comes from a study of blood T cell repertoires in COVID-19. TCRdb's table, derived via immunoSEQ multiplex PCR, lists solely in-frame clones and lacks some. The sample shows around 290,000 clones, 75% to 95% of them seen only once. The trim removed 1 base at V and 6 bases at J, leaving 11 bases unmatched. This CDR3 has 16 amino acids. The germline V gene encodes CDR1 LGHNA and CDR2 YSLEER. The chain uses TRBV4-3 and TRBJ2-7; 8 bases are a match to TRBD2. Sequenced input: PBMCs or T cells enriched from blood (not recorded which). The clonotype comes from a woman younger than 45 who had recovered from COVID-19. The CDR3 DNA follows: TGCGCCAGCAGCCAAGTTTGGCCGGGACTAGGGGGCGAGCAGTACTTC. Translation gives CASSQVWPGLGGEQYF.